One sample yielded the 14 T cell receptor beta chains listed below, sequenced in a study of circulating and synovial CD4+ cells in juvenile arthritis. Sequencing was performed with immunoSEQ multiplex PCR; in TCRdb, only in-frame clones are kept and a portion is missing. The sample carries 30,000 to 40,000 clones, nearly 95% recorded once. The sample consisted of CD4+ T cells from blood. Every receptor here comes from a human donor with juvenile idiopathic arthritis.

This chain links TRBV28 with TRBJ1-2, with D unresolved. The V gene's germline CDR1 is MDHEN and CDR2 SYDVKM. The V end lost 6 bases, the J end lost 4 bases, and 12 bases lay between the germline ends. The CDR3 runs 13 residues. In DNA, the CDR3 is TGTGCCAGCAGCCAAGAGATACCCTATGGCTACACCTTC. Translation: CASSQEIPYGYTF.

The V gene is TRBV19, the J gene TRBJ1-5; 7 positions match TRBD1. The CDR3 runs to 14 residues. CDR1 LNHDA and CDR2 SQIVND come from the germline V gene (reference sequence). Unmatched junction bases numbered 3, after V lost 4 bases and J lost 3 bases. The CDR3, as DNA: TGTGCCAGTAGTAGACAGGGATCCAATCAGCCCCAGCATTTT. The encoded protein is CASSRQGSNQPQHF.

J is TRBJ2-1 and V is TRBV27, with TRBD2 matching over 12 bases. CDR1 MNHEY and CDR2 SMNVEV come from the germline V gene (reference sequence). The V and J ends lost 2 bases and 7 bases, in that order; junction bases with no gene match: 3. The CDR3 spans 15 residues. The CDR3 reads CASSLTGLAGNEQFF. CDR3 in DNA: TGTGCCAGCAGTTTAACCGGACTAGCGGGGAATGAGCAGTTCTTC.

Only one count was recorded for this clone. One end of the junction varies from germline; a read error may be responsible. This chain links TRBV14 with TRBJ1-6; no firm D call. The germline gives CDR1 SGHDN, CDR2 FVKESK. This CDR3 spans 12 amino acids. The CDR3 loop is CASSRVMGPVYF. The CDR3, as DNA: TGTGCCAGCAGCCGTGTAATGGGCCCAGTCTACTTT.

The V gene is TRBV28, the J gene TRBJ1-3; the D gene is possibly TRBD1 (5 bases). Germline V gene lookup returns CDR1 MDHEN and CDR2 SYDVKM. The CDR3 spans 15 residues. With 3 bases removed from V and 0 bases from J, the gap between germline ends came to 9 bases. The CDR3 DNA follows: TGTGCCAGCAGTTTTCAGGGAAGCTCTGGAAACACCATATATTTT. This sequence encodes CASSFQGSSGNTIYF.

The V call is TRBV19, the J call TRBJ1-5; no clear D. Per the germline V gene, CDR1 is LNHDA and CDR2 is SQIVND (reference sequence). The ends were cut back, 11 bases at V and 2 bases at J, with 13 bases in the middle. This CDR3 has 13 residues. CDR3 in DNA: TGTGCCTCTCAACAAGTTCGCAATCAGCCCCAGCATTTT. Translation gives CASQQVRNQPQHF.

This sequence joins TRBV2 and TRBJ1-5; D gene uncertain. Germline CDR1 reads SNHLY; CDR2 reads FYNNEI. V was shortened by 8 bases and J by 7 bases, with 12 bases between the two germline ends. This CDR3 region has 12 residues. CDR3 in amino acids: CASGYSIQPQHF. DNA of the CDR3: TGTGCCAGCGGGTACAGCATCCAGCCCCAGCATTTT.

This chain uses TRBV29-1 with TRBJ2-1; D unclear. The CDR3 is 14 residues long. Trimming took off 2 bases at V and 8 bases at J, with 16 bases between the two ends. Germline-derived CDR1 and CDR2 are SQVTM and ANQGSEA. CDR3 residues: CSVESAGDWDEQFF. CDR3 nucleotides: TGCAGCGTTGAATCGGCAGGCGATTGGGATGAGCAGTTCTTC.

The chain links TRBV10-2 to TRBJ2-7; D is possibly TRBD1 (5 bases). Germline CDR1 and CDR2: WSHSY and SAAADI. CDR3 size: 13 residues. The V end lost 6 bases, the J end lost 3 bases, and 12 bases lay between the germline ends. The CDR3 nucleotides read TGCGCCAGCAGATCACAGGTCGGCTACGAGCAGTACTTC. Encoded protein: CASRSQVGYEQYF.

The chain combines TRBV6-1 with TRBJ2-1; a weak D match, TRBD2 (6 bases). Germline V CDR1 and CDR2: MNHNS, SASEGT. The CDR3 covers 15 residues. The V and J ends lost 4 bases and 2 bases respectively, with 12 bases between them. The CDR3 reads CASSVARGTYNEQFF. In DNA form, the CDR3 reads TGTGCCAGCAGTGTGGCTCGGGGGACCTACAATGAGCAGTTCTTC.

This chain links TRBV4-3 with TRBJ1-1; D uncertain. CDR1 is LGHNA, CDR2 YSLEER, per germline. The length of the CDR3 is 16 residues. V was cut by 1 base and J by 1 base, with 13 bases left in between. The CDR3 spells CASSQAAAPGNTEAFF. The CDR3 bases are TGCGCCAGCAGCCAAGCCGCAGCACCAGGGAACACTGAAGCTTTCTTT.

V gene TRBV14 combines with J gene TRBJ1-1; 8 bases are a match to TRBD1. CDR3 size: 14 residues. CDR1 SGHDN and CDR2 FVKESK come from the germline V gene. The junction had 5 bases not matched to a gene; V was cut back by 4 bases and J by 4 bases. The CDR3: CASSLWTGSTEAFF. The CDR3 DNA follows: TGTGCCAGCAGCCTATGGACAGGGAGCACTGAAGCTTTCTTT.

The chain has TRBV5-1 and TRBJ2-1, with D perhaps matching TRBD2 (5 bases). CDR3 length: 15 amino acids. The ends were cut back, 0 bases at V and 1 base at J, with 8 bases in the middle. The germline gives CDR1 SGHRS, CDR2 YFSETQ. The CDR3 DNA is TGCGCCAGCAGCTTGGATAGCGCATCCTACAATGAGCAGTTCTTC. It encodes CASSLDSASYNEQFF.

The J gene is TRBJ2-1, the V gene TRBV28; 11 bases map to TRBD2. Germline V gene lookup returns CDR1 MDHEN and CDR2 SYDVKM. V shed 2 bases, J shed 14 bases, and the junction held 11 bases outside the gene matches. There are 15 residues in the CDR3. The CDR3 sequence: CASSLSFPSGGSEFF. DNA of the CDR3: TGTGCCAGCAGTTTAAGTTTCCCTAGCGGGGGGAGTGAGTTCTTC.